The 16 T cell receptor beta chains below all came from one sample that was sequenced in a study of T-cell reconstitution after alpha-beta-depleted transplantation in children. The TCRbeta library incorporated unique molecular identifiers. TCRdb reprocessed the PCR reads via MiXCR and lists one record per CDR3 protein. The table has 700,000 to 850,000 distinct CDR3 sequences, roughly 16% seen once. This material consisted of PBMCs, mostly from graft donor cells, taken 360 days after TCRalphabeta/CD19-depleted stem cell transplant. The source of these receptors is a male patient between 5 and 17 years old who had a stem cell transplant for acute lymphoblastic leukemia, so the T cells may come from the graft donor.

The chain couples TRBV27 to TRBJ1-1, with a weak D call TRBD1 (6 bases). The CDR3 has 15 residues. Trimming took 5 bases from V and 4 from J, leaving 17 bases between them. Germline CDR1 and CDR2: MNHEY and SMNVEV (reference sequence). The CDR3 is CASSRQGPSATEAFF. CDR3 DNA sequence: TGTGCCAGCAGTCGTCAGGGGCCCTCGGCCACTGAAGCTTTCTTT.

The rearrangement links TRBV4-1 to TRBJ2-1, with TRBD2 matching over 14 bases. This CDR3 has 19 amino acids. The trim removed 2 bases at V and 2 bases at J, leaving 8 bases unmatched. The germline V gene encodes CDR1 MGHRA and CDR2 YSYEKL. The CDR3 protein is CASSQTTSGRAEAYNEQFF. The CDR3 bases are TGCGCCAGCAGCCAAACGACTAGCGGGAGGGCCGAGGCCTACAATGAGCAGTTCTTC.

This clonotype was seen a handful of times. The chain employs TRBV20-1 and TRBJ2-3; D gene ambiguous. CDR1 and CDR2 from the germline V gene are DFQATT and SNEGSKA (reference sequence). V dropped 5 bases and J dropped 2 bases, with 2 bases sitting between them. The CDR3 is made up of 10 amino acids. CDR3 coding DNA: TGCAGTGCTTACACAGATACGCAGTATTTT. It specifies CSAYTDTQYF.

The chain carries TRBV19 and TRBJ2-5; D is unresolved. The CDR3 has 14 amino acids. CDR1 is LNHDA, CDR2 SQIVND, per germline (reference sequence). Trimming cost V 7 bases and J 5 bases, with 17 bases left between them. The CDR3 coding sequence is TGTGCCAGTACCGACGGCCTTAGGCAGGAGACCCAGTACTTC. It yields the protein CASTDGLRQETQYF.

The V gene is TRBV12-3 or TRBV12-4, the J gene TRBJ2-7; no clear D gene. The length of the CDR3 is 15 residues. V shed 3 bases and J shed 0 bases, with 12 bases lying between them. This CDR3 is CASSLGQLFSYEQYF. DNA for the CDR3: TGTGCCAGCAGTTTGGGTCAGCTATTCTCCTACGAGCAGTACTTC.

This clonotype was detected only a few times. This chain joins TRBV2 and TRBJ2-1, with 12 bases matching TRBD2. Trimming took 5 bases from V and 10 from J; bases not matched to a gene: 9. In germline, CDR1 is SNHLY, CDR2 FYNNEI. The CDR3 contains 15 residues. The CDR3 sequence: CASSLTSGRIFEQFF. CDR3 DNA: TGTGCCAGCAGTCTTACTAGCGGGAGGATATTCGAGCAGTTCTTC. Variable domain in full (rest from reference TRBV2 and TRBJ2-1): EPEVTQTPSHQVTQMGQEVILRCVPISNHLYFYWYRQILGQKVEFLVSFYNNEISEKSEIFDDQFSVERPDGSNFTLKIRSTKLEDSAMYFCASSLTSGRIFEQFFGPGTRLTVL.

This clonotype was recorded a few times. CDR3 sequence: CSASPSGSTTADTQYF. The CDR3 DNA reads as TGCAGTGCTAGCCCTAGCGGGTCTACCACGGCAGATACGCAGTATTTT. The chain joins TRBV20-1 to TRBJ2-3; 8 nucleotides align to TRBD2. The junction had 12 bases not matched to a gene; V was cut back by 3 bases and J by 4 bases. Germline-derived CDR1 and CDR2 are DFQATT and SNEGSKA (reference sequence). This CDR3 is built from 16 residues.

This clonotype was picked up a small number of times. The chain has TRBV5-1 and TRBJ2-5; 9 nucleotides match TRBD1. Germline-derived CDR1 and CDR2 are SGHRS and YFSETQ. The CDR3 extends over 15 amino acids. With 4 bases clipped from V and 5 bases from J, the junction kept 9 bases outside the gene matches. CDR3 loop: CASSSGQGKVETQYF. The CDR3 nucleotides read TGCGCCAGCAGCAGCGGACAGGGGAAGGTTGAGACCCAGTACTTC.

The V and J genes are TRBV12-3 or TRBV12-4 and TRBJ2-7; 9 nucleotides agree with TRBD2. V lost 3 bases to trimming and J lost 2 bases; unmatched junction nucleotides: 8. The CDR3 consists of 16 residues. CDR3 in DNA: TGTGCCAGCAGTTTTTTAGCGGGGGCCCCCCCCTACGAGCAGTACTTC. As protein: CASSFLAGAPPYEQYF.

This clonotype was seen just once. The chain is built from TRBV5-6 and TRBJ2-7, with 12 bases matching TRBD1. The CDR3 is 17 amino acids. Losses at the gene ends were 2 bases for V and 6 bases for J; bases not matched to a gene: 12. The germline CDR1 and CDR2 sequences are SGHDT and YYEEEE. CDR3 region: CASSFTTGTGGRGEQYF. The CDR3 DNA is TGTGCCAGCAGCTTTACCACCGGGACAGGGGGCAGAGGCGAGCAGTACTTC. Full variable domain (rest looked up from reference TRBV5-6 and TRBJ2-7): DAGVTQSPTHLIKTRGQQVTLRCSPKSGHDTVSWYQQALGQGPQFIFQYYEEEERQRGNFPDRFSGHQFPNYSSELNVNALLLGDSALYLCASSFTTGTGGRGEQYFGPGTRLTVT.

The chain links TRBV9 to TRBJ2-3, with TRBD2 matching over 11 bases. J was trimmed by 6 bases and V by 3 bases; bases with no gene match: 9. The V gene's germline CDR1 is SGDLS and CDR2 YYNGEE. The CDR3 is made up of 16 amino acids. The chain's CDR3 is CASSAASGRPEDTQYF. The DNA for the CDR3 is TGTGCCAGCAGCGCCGCTAGCGGGAGGCCCGAGGATACGCAGTATTTT. The full variable domain, completed using reference TRBV9 and TRBJ2-3, is DSGVTQTPKHLITATGQRVTLRCSPRSGDLSVYWYQQSLDQGLQFLIQYYNGEERAKGNILERFSAQQFPDLHSELNLSSLELGDSALYFCASSAASGRPEDTQYFGPGTRLTVL.

This clonotype was detected only once. The V and J genes are TRBV12-5 and TRBJ1-5; D is unclear. Trimming took 2 bases from V and 7 from J, leaving 9 bases between them. CDR1 LGHNT and CDR2 FRNRAP come from the germline V gene. This CDR3 comprises 13 residues. This CDR3 is CASGLTRGQPQHF. The CDR3, as DNA: TGTGCTAGTGGTTTGACGCGGGGACAGCCCCAGCATTTT.

CDR3 sequence (DNA): TGCGCCAGCAGCCCTCACTTCGACTTGTCTGGCCAAGAGACCCAGTACTTC. Translating gives CASSPHFDLSGQETQYF. This chain connects TRBV4-1 to TRBJ2-5; D ambiguous. The ends were cut back, 4 bases at V and 1 base at J, with 19 bases in the middle. CDR3 length equals 17 residues. Germline V CDR1 and CDR2: MGHRA, YSYEKL.

This chain links TRBV4-2 with TRBJ2-2; 7 nucleotides agree with TRBD2. The V gene end was trimmed by 0 bases and the J gene end by 3 bases; junction bases not matched to a gene: 7. Germline values: CDR1 LGHNA, CDR2 YNFKEQ. The CDR3 totals 17 residues. Here the CDR3 reads CASSQDLGSGYTGELFF. In DNA form, the CDR3 reads TGTGCCAGCAGCCAAGATCTAGGTAGCGGGTACACCGGGGAGCTGTTTTTT.

This clonotype was observed many times. The chain has TRBV11-2 and TRBJ2-3; TRBD2 agrees at 7 bases. With V trimmed by 6 bases and J by 1 base, 7 bases remained unmatched. Germline V gene data show CDR1 as SGHAT and CDR2 as FQNNGV. The CDR3 contains 15 residues. CDR3 coding DNA: TGTGCCAGCAGTTTTCTTGCGGGGGGCACAGATACGCAGTATTTT. This encodes CASSFLAGGTDTQYF.

Only a few counts were recorded for this clonotype. V is TRBV24-1 and J is TRBJ1-1; 12 nucleotides match TRBD1. V was clipped by 3 bases and J by 4 bases; unmatched bases: 5. The CDR3 has 16 residues. Germline CDR1 and CDR2: KGHDR and SFDVKD. The CDR3 protein is CATSDGGTGGRTEAFF. The CDR3 bases are TGTGCCACCAGTGATGGGGGGACAGGGGGCCGCACTGAAGCTTTCTTT.